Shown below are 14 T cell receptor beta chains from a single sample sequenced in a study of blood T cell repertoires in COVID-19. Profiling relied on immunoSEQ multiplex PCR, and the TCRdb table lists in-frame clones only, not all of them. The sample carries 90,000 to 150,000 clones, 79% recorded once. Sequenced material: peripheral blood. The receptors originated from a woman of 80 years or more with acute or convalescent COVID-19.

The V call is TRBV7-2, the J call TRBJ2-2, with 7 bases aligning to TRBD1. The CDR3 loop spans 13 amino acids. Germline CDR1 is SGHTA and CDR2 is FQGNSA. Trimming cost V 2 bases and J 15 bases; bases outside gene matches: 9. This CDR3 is CASSLMGQPPVFF. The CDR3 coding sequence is TGTGCCAGCAGCTTAATGGGACAGCCCCCGGTGTTTTTT. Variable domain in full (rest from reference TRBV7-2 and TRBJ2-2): GAGVSQSPSNKVTEKGKDVELRCDPISGHTALYWYRQSLGQGLEFLIYFQGNSAPDKSGLPSDRFSAERTGGSVSTLTIQRTQQEDSAVYLCASSLMGQPPVFFGEGSRLTVL.

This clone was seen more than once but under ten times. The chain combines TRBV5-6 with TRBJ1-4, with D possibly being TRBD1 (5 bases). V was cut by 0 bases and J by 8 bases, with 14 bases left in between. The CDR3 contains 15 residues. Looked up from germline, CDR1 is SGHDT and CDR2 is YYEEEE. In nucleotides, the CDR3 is TGTGCCAGCAGCTTGGGGCCGGGGGGTTGGGAAAAACTGTTTTTT. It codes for CASSLGPGGWEKLFF.

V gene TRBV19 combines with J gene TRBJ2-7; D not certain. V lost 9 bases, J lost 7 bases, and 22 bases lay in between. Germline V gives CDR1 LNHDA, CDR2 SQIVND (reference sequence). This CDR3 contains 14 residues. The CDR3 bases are TGTGCCAGCTCCGTGGTCCTCGACTTAGAGGAGCAGTACTTC. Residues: CASSVVLDLEEQYF.

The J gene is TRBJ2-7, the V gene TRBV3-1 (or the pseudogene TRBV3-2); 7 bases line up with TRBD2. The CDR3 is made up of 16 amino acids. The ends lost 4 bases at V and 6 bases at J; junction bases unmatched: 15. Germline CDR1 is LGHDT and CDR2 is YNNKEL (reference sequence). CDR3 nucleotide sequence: TGTGCCAGCAGCCCCCGACTAGCCACAATGGAGGGCGAGCAGTACTTC. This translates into CASSPRLATMEGEQYF.

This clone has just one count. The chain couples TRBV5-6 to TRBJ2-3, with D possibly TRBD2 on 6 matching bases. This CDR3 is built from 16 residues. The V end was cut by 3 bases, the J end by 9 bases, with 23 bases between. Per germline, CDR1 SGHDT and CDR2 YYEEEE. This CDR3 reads CASSSRRRGAEETQYF. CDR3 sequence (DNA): TGTGCCAGCAGCTCCAGGCGGAGGGGAGCAGAAGAGACGCAGTATTTT. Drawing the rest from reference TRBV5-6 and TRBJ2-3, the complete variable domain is DAGVTQSPTHLIKTRGQQVTLRCSPKSGHDTVSWYQQALGQGPQFIFQYYEEEERQRGNFPDRFSGHQFPNYSSELNVNALLLGDSALYLCASSSRRRGAEETQYFGPGTRLTVL.

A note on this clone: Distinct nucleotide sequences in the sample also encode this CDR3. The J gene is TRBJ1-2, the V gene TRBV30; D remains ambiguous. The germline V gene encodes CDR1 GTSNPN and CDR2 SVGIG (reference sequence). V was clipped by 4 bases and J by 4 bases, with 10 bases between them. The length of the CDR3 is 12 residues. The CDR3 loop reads CAWNPGSYGYTF. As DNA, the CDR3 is TGTGCCTGGAACCCAGGCTCCTATGGCTACACCTTC.

The CDR3 spells CASSLTGDAYEQYF. The CDR3 region has the DNA TGTGCCAGCAGCCTGACAGGCGACGCCTACGAGCAGTACTTC. The chain joins TRBV7-9 to TRBJ2-7; perhaps TRBD1 as D (6 bases). The V end lost 5 bases, the J end lost 2 bases, and 13 bases lay between the germline ends. The CDR3 sequence is 14 residues long. Germline V gives CDR1 SEHNR, CDR2 FQNEAQ (reference sequence). The full variable domain, completed using reference TRBV7-9 and TRBJ2-7, is DTGVSQNPRHKITKRGQNVTFRCDPISEHNRLYWYRQTLGQGPEFLTYFQNEAQLEKSRLLSDRFSAERPKGSFSTLEIQRTEQGDSAMYLCASSLTGDAYEQYFGPGTRLTVT.

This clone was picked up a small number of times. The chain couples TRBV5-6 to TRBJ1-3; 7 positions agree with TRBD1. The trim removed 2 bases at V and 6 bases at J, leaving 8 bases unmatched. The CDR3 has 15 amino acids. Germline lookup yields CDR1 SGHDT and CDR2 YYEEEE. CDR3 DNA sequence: TGTGCCAGCAGCTTTTATGACAGGGTCGCAAACACCATATATTTT. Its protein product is CASSFYDRVANTIYF.

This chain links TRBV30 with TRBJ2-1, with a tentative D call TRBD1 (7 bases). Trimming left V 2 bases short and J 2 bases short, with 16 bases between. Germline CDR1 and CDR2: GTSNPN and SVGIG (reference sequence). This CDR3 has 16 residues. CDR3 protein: CAWSLSGGRPYNEQFF. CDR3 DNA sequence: TGTGCCTGGAGTCTCTCAGGGGGGAGACCCTACAATGAGCAGTTCTTC.

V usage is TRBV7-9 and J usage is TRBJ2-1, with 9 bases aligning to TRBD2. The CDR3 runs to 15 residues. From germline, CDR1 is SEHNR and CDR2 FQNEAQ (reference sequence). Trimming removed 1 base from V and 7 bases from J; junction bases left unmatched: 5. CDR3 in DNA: TGTGCCAGCAGCTTAGGCGGGAGGGCCGGGAATGAGCAGTTCTTC. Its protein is CASSLGGRAGNEQFF. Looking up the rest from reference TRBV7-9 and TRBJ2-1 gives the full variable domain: DTGVSQNPRHKITKRGQNVTFRCDPISEHNRLYWYRQTLGQGPEFLTYFQNEAQLEKSRLLSDRFSAERPKGSFSTLEIQRTEQGDSAMYLCASSLGGRAGNEQFFGPGTRLTVL.

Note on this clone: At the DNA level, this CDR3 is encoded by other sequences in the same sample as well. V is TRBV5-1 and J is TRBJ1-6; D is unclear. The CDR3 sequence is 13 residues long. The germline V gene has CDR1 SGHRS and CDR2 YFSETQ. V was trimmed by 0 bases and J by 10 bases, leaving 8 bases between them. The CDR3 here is CASSLEAGSPLHF. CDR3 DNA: TGCGCCAGCAGCTTGGAGGCGGGATCACCCCTCCACTTT. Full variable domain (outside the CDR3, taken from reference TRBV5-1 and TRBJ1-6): KAGVTQTPRYLIKTRGQQVTLSCSPISGHRSVSWYQQTPGQGLQFLFEYFSETQRNKGNFPGRFSGRQFSNSRSEMNVSTLELGDSALYLCASSLEAGSPLHFGNGTRLTVT.

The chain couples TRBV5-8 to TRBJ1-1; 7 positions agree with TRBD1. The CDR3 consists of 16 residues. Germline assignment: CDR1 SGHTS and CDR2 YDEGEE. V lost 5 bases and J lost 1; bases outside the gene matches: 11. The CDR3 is CASRGYRGVGNTEAFF. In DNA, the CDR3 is TGTGCCAGCAGAGGATACAGGGGAGTGGGGAACACTGAAGCTTTCTTT.

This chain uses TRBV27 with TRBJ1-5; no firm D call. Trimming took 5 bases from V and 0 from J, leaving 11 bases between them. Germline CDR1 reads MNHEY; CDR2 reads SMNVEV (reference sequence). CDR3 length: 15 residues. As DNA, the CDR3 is TGTGCCAGCAGTCTAAGACTGGCTAGCAATCAGCCCCAGCATTTT. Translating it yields CASSLRLASNQPQHF.

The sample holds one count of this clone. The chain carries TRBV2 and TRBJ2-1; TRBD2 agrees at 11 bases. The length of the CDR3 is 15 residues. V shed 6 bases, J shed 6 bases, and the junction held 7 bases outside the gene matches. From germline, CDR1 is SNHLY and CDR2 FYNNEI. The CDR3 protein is CASSQLAGEFNEQFF. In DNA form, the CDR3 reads TGTGCCAGCAGCCAACTAGCGGGAGAGTTCAATGAGCAGTTCTTC.